This is a list of T cell receptor beta chains from one sample in a study of spatial heterogeneity in lung cancer. TCRdb passed the 5' RACE reads through MiXCR, listing each CDR3 protein once. The data show around 3,000 distinct CDR3 sequences, roughly 4.3% seen once. Material: normal lung tissue next to the tumor, obtained at surgery. These receptors all stem from a male donor with early-stage non-small cell lung cancer. Both conserved end residues are part of each CDR3. D genes are given only for firm matches. Some rows mark clone size as missing; the rest say once, few, many or name a class of expanded clone.

d_call,clone_size,cdr3_length,j_call,v_call,cdr3_nt,cdr3_aa
TRBD1,medium-sized,17,TRBJ1-1,TRBV28,TGTGCCAGCAGTCCGCCGGGGACAGGGACCAAAAACACTGAAGCTTTCTTT,CASSPPGTGTKNTEAFF
NA,many,14,TRBJ1-3,TRBV20-1,TGCAGTGCACCAGGGACCCCGAGAGGAAACACCATATATTTT,CSAPGTPRGNTIYF
NA,medium-sized,17,TRBJ2-2,TRBV6-2/TRBV6-3,TGTGCCAGCAGTTACGGGAGCTTGGACTGGAACACCGGGGAGCTGTTTTTT,CASSYGSLDWNTGELFF
NA,medium-sized,12,TRBJ2-1,TRBV6-2/TRBV6-3,TGTGCCAGCAGTTATTTGGGAAATGAGCAGTTCTTC,CASSYLGNEQFF
NA,medium-sized,14,TRBJ2-1,TRBV6-6,TGTGCCAGCAGTTATATGGGGGTTTACAATGAGCAGTTCTTC,CASSYMGVYNEQFF
TRBD2,medium-sized,14,TRBJ2-1,TRBV11-2,TGTGCCAGCAGCTTAGGAGGGACTAGGGGAGAGCAGTTCTTC,CASSLGGTRGEQFF
TRBD1,many,13,TRBJ1-1,TRBV25-1,TGTGCCAGCAGCGAGACAGGGTTGGCTGAAGCTTTCTTT,CASSETGLAEAFF
NA,medium-sized,14,TRBJ2-3,TRBV10-2,TGCGCCAGCAGTGATACCCGGGGTACAGATACGCAGTATTTT,CASSDTRGTDTQYF
TRBD1,medium-sized,13,TRBJ2-7,TRBV2,TGTGCCAGCAGTCGATTCAGGGGGCGTGAGCAGTACTTC,CASSRFRGREQYF
TRBD2,NA,16,TRBJ2-2,TRBV4-1,TGCGCCAGCAGCCTCTTAGCGGGGGTGAACACCGGGGAGCTGTTTTTT,CASSLLAGVNTGELFF
NA,medium-sized,12,TRBJ2-5,TRBV29-1,TGCAGCGTTCGCCCGACTCAAGAGACCCAGTACTTC,CSVRPTQETQYF
NA,medium-sized,15,TRBJ1-5,TRBV6-2/TRBV6-3,TGTGCCAGCAGTGACTTTGGAGGCAGCAATCAGCCCCAGCATTTT,CASSDFGGSNQPQHF
NA,medium-sized,14,TRBJ2-2,TRBV9,TGTGCCAGCAGCGTAGGTTTGGGCATGTCGGAGCTGTTTTTT,CASSVGLGMSELFF
NA,medium-sized,15,TRBJ2-2,TRBV7-2,TGTGCCAGCAGCTTAGGTCCATTGAACACCGGGGAGCTGTTTTTT,CASSLGPLNTGELFF
NA,medium-sized,14,TRBJ2-5,TRBV4-3,TGCGCCAGCAGCCAAGAAGGCAGGGAAGAGACCCAGTACTTC,CASSQEGREETQYF
NA,medium-sized,10,TRBJ2-1,TRBV29-1,TGCAGCGTTGGGGAACATGAGCAGTTCTTC,CSVGEHEQFF
TRBD2,medium-sized,15,TRBJ2-1,TRBV20-1,TGCAGTGCTTCGACTAGCGGGAGATCTTTCAATGAGCAGTTCTTC,CSASTSGRSFNEQFF
NA,few,16,TRBJ2-7,TRBV27,TGTGCCAGCAGTTTATCCAAAAGTAGGTCACCCTACGAGCAGTACTTC,CASSLSKSRSPYEQYF
TRBD1,NA,15,TRBJ1-1,TRBV12-3/TRBV12-4,TGTGCCAGCAGTCCTAGGGCCGGACAGGGAGGCCAAGCTTTCTTT,CASSPRAGQGGQAFF
NA,medium-sized,14,TRBJ2-7,TRBV2,TGTGCCAGCAGTGAGTTTAGACAGGCCTACGAGCAGTACTTC,CASSEFRQAYEQYF
NA,NA,13,TRBJ2-2,TRBV20-1,TGCAGTGCTAGAGATGGAAACACCGGGGAGCTGTTTTTT,CSARDGNTGELFF
TRBD1,NA,13,TRBJ2-3,TRBV30,TGTGCCTGGAGCCGACAGGGCGCAGATACGCAGTATTTT,CAWSRQGADTQYF
TRBD2,few,16,TRBJ2-3,TRBV20-1,TGCAGTGCTGACCCGGGACTAGAAGGTCACAGGGATACGCAGTATTTT,CSADPGLEGHRDTQYF
NA,medium-sized,14,TRBJ1-1,TRBV6-6,TGTGCCAGCAGTAAAACACTCCTGAACACTGAAGCTTTCTTT,CASSKTLLNTEAFF
NA,medium-sized,13,TRBJ2-7,TRBV28,TGTGCCAGCAGTTTCGCGGGGGCGGGCGAGCAGTACTTC,CASSFAGAGEQYF
NA,few,18,TRBJ2-3,TRBV28,TGTGCCAGCAGTTTAGTCTGGCCGGGGGAAGGGGGCACAGATACGCAGTATTTT,CASSLVWPGEGGTDTQYF
TRBD1,medium-sized,17,TRBJ1-4,TRBV6-2/TRBV6-3,TGTGCCAGCAGCCGTCCGGGACAGGCGGCTCGTAATGAAAAACTGTTTTTT,CASSRPGQAARNEKLFF
NA,medium-sized,16,TRBJ2-2,TRBV6-5,TGTGCCAGCAGACAAACAGGGTCTAGGGCCACCGGGGAGCTGTTTTTT,CASRQTGSRATGELFF
NA,medium-sized,15,TRBJ2-2,TRBV27,TGTGCCAGCGCCTTAGGATCGCTAGACACCGGGGAGCTGTTTTTT,CASALGSLDTGELFF
NA,once,15,TRBJ2-7,TRBV13,TGTGCCAGCAGCTTAGGAGCAGGGGCGGTCCACGAGCAGTACTTC,CASSLGAGAVHEQYF
NA,many,15,TRBJ1-1,TRBV20-1,TGCAGTGCTAGAGATCCTCTAAGGGGTAACACTGAAGCTTTCTTT,CSARDPLRGNTEAFF
TRBD2,many,16,TRBJ2-5,TRBV5-1,TGCGCCAGCAGCTTTAGCGGGGGGGCCGGACAAGAGACCCAGTACTTC,CASSFSGGAGQETQYF
NA,medium-sized,14,TRBJ1-2,TRBV10-3,TGTGCCATCAGGGACCCAGGGGCAAACTATGGCTACACCTTC,CAIRDPGANYGYTF
TRBD2,many,16,TRBJ2-7,TRBV12-3/TRBV12-4,TGTGCCAGCAGTTCCGGGACTAGCGGGAGGGCCGACGAGCAGTACTTC,CASSSGTSGRADEQYF
TRBD2,NA,19,TRBJ2-1,TRBV7-9,TGTGCCAGCAGCTCGGGACTAGCGGGGGCCGGTACCTCCTACAATGAGCAGTTCTTC,CASSSGLAGAGTSYNEQFF
TRBD2,NA,14,TRBJ2-1,TRBV12-3/TRBV12-4,TGTGCCAGCTCACCCCTAGCGGGAGCCAATGAGCAGTTCTTC,CASSPLAGANEQFF
TRBD1,few,15,TRBJ2-7,TRBV7-2,TGTGCCAGCAGCCGAACTCCGGGACAGGGCTACGAGCAGTACTTC,CASSRTPGQGYEQYF
NA,medium-sized,15,TRBJ1-5,TRBV2,TGTGCCAGCAGTGATCGGCAGGGGACTAATCAGCCCCAGCATTTT,CASSDRQGTNQPQHF
TRBD1,medium-sized,16,TRBJ2-4,TRBV5-4,TGTGCCAGCAGCTTAGGTTTGACAGGGGCCAAAAACATTCAGTACTTC,CASSLGLTGAKNIQYF
TRBD1,NA,15,TRBJ2-3,TRBV6-5,TGTGCCAGCAGTTACCGGGGACAGGGAGCGGATACGCAGTATTTT,CASSYRGQGADTQYF
NA,many,13,TRBJ2-7,TRBV5-1,TGCGCCAGCAGCTGGACGGCCCGCTACGAGCAGTACTTC,CASSWTARYEQYF
NA,medium-sized,13,TRBJ1-6,TRBV2,TGTGCCAGCAGTGAGGTCTGGCCCCCAAACCTCCACTTT,CASSEVWPPNLHF
NA,medium-sized,15,TRBJ2-3,TRBV9,TGTGCCAGCAGCGTAGAAGGGGACTCCCAGAGGTCGCAGTATTTT,CASSVEGDSQRSQYF
TRBD2,medium-sized,17,TRBJ2-1,TRBV12-3/TRBV12-4,TGTGCCAGCAGCGGCGGGGGGGCAGGCTGGGTCTACAATGAGCAGTTCTTC,CASSGGGAGWVYNEQFF
NA,medium-sized,13,TRBJ2-2,TRBV7-3,TGTGCCAGCAGCTCGACACCCACCGGGGAGCTGTTTTTT,CASSSTPTGELFF
NA,medium-sized,12,TRBJ2-7,TRBV11-1,TGTGCCAGCAGCTGGGACGTCCACGAGCAGTACTTC,CASSWDVHEQYF
NA,medium-sized,13,TRBJ1-5,TRBV5-1,TGCGCCAGCAGATCTGATATGTCGCAGCCCCAGCATTTT,CASRSDMSQPQHF
TRBD2,medium-sized,13,TRBJ2-7,TRBV27,TGTGCCAGCGGAGCCACGGTAGCGGGCGAGCAGTACTTC,CASGATVAGEQYF
NA,medium-sized,14,TRBJ2-2,TRBV24-1,TGTGCCACCAGTGACCCCCGTGGGACCGGGGAGCTGTTTTTT,CATSDPRGTGELFF
NA,medium-sized,10,TRBJ2-1,TRBV29-1,TGCAGCGTTGAAGATTTGGAGCAGTTCTTC,CSVEDLEQFF
TRBD1,medium-sized,12,TRBJ2-1,TRBV10-1,TGCGCCAGCAGTGACCCGACAGGGGTCTCGTTCTTC,CASSDPTGVSFF
NA,medium-sized,13,TRBJ1-2,TRBV2,TGTGCCAGCAGGATTGACAGTAACTATGGCTACACCTTC,CASRIDSNYGYTF
NA,medium-sized,14,TRBJ1-4,TRBV5-1,TGCGCCAGCAGCTTGGGGGGGCTTGGCGAAAAACTGTTTTTT,CASSLGGLGEKLFF
TRBD1,medium-sized,13,TRBJ2-3,TRBV24-1,TGTGCCACCAGTGACCCCTGGGACAGGGAAAAGTATTTT,CATSDPWDREKYF
NA,few,14,TRBJ1-1,TRBV27,TGTGCCAGCAGTTTAGCCAGGGGGAACACTGAAGCTTTCTTT,CASSLARGNTEAFF
TRBD2,medium-sized,16,TRBJ2-2,TRBV12-3/TRBV12-4,TGTGCCAGCAGTTTAACTAGCGGAACGAACACCGGGGAGCTGTTTTTT,CASSLTSGTNTGELFF
TRBD1,medium-sized,16,TRBJ1-2,TRBV30,TGTGCCTGGAGTACCGGGACAGGGGTCCGGTTATATGGCTACACCTTC,CAWSTGTGVRLYGYTF
TRBD2,few,15,TRBJ2-1,TRBV5-7,TGTGCCAGCAGCTCGGGACTAGCCCAATACAATGAGCAGTTCTTC,CASSSGLAQYNEQFF
TRBD2,NA,16,TRBJ2-2,TRBV27,TGTGCCAGCAGGACGCGCTGGCGGGAGTACACCGGGGAGCTGTTTTTT,CASRTRWREYTGELFF